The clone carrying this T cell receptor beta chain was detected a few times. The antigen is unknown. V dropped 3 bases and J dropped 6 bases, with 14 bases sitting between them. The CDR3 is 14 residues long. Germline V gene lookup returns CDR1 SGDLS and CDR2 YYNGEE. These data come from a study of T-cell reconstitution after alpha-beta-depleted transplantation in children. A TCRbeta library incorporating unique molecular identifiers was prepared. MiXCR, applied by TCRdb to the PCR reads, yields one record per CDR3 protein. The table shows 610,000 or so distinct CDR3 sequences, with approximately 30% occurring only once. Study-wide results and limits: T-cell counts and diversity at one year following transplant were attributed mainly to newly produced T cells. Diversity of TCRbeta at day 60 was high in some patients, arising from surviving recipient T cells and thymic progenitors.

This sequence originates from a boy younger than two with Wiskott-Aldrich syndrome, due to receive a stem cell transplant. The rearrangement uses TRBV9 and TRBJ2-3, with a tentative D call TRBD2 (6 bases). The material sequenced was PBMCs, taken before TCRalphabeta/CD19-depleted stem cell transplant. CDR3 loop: CASSAEGLGDTQYF. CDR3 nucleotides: TGTGCCAGCAGCGCGGAGGGGCTCGGGGATACGCAGTATTTT.